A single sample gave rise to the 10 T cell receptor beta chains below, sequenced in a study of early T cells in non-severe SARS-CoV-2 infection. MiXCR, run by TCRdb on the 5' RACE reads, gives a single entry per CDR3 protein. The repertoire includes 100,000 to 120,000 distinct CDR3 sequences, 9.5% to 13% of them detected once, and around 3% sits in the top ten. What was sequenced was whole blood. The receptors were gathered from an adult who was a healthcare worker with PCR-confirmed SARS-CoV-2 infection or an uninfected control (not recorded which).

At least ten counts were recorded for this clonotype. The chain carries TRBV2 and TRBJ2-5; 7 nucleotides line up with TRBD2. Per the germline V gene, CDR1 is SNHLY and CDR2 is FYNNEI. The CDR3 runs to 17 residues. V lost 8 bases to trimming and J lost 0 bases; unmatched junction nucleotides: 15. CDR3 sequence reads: CASLKRGKRRDQETQYF. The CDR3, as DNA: TGTGCCAGCTTGAAGCGGGGAAAAAGGAGGGACCAAGAGACCCAGTACTTC. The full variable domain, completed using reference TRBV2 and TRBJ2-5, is EPEVTQTPSHQVTQMGQEVILRCVPISNHLYFYWYRQILGQKVEFLVSFYNNEISEKSEIFDDQFSVERPDGSNFTLKIRSTKLEDSAMYFCASLKRGKRRDQETQYFGPGTRLLVL.

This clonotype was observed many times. The DNA for the CDR3 is TGTGCCAGCAGCCGACGGACAGGGGGCAACACTGAAGCTTTCTTT. It translates to CASSRRTGGNTEAFF. The chain combines TRBV11-2 with TRBJ1-1, with 11 bases matching TRBD1. The CDR3 has 15 residues. Trimming took 5 bases from V and 2 from J; bases not matched to a gene: 4. The germline CDR1 and CDR2 sequences are SGHAT and FQNNGV.

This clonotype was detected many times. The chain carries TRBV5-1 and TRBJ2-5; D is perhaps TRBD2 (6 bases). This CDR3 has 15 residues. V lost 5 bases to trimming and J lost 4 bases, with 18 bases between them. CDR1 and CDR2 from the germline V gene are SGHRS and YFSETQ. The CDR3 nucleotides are TGCGCCAGCAGAGTCTCTTCGGGAGCCAGAGAGACCCAGTACTTC. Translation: CASRVSSGARETQYF.

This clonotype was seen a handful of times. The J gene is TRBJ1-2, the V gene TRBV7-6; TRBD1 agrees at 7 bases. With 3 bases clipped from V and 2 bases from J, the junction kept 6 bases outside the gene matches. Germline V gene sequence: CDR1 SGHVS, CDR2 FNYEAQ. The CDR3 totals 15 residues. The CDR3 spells CASSLGTDGNYGYTF. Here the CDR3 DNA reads TGTGCCAGCAGCTTGGGGACAGATGGCAACTATGGCTACACCTTC.

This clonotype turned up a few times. CDR3 sequence reads: CASSQGGSQPQHF. The CDR3 bases are TGTGCCAGCAGCCAGGGTGGTAGTCAGCCCCAGCATTTT. The rearrangement links TRBV3-1 to TRBJ1-5; no reliable D call. The germline V gene encodes CDR1 LGHDT and CDR2 YNNKEL (reference sequence). The V end lost 3 bases, the J end lost 6 bases, and 9 bases lay between the germline ends. The CDR3 is 13 amino acids.

In DNA form, the CDR3 reads TGTGCCAGCAGCTTAAATTTTGGGAGCACTGAAGCTTTCTTT. Encoded protein: CASSLNFGSTEAFF. J is TRBJ1-1 and V is TRBV7-9; no clear D gene. The CDR3 sequence is 14 residues long. Germline V gives CDR1 SEHNR, CDR2 FQNEAQ (reference sequence). Trimming took 2 bases from V and 4 from J, leaving 11 bases between them.

The chain's CDR3 is CASSSGWERAQETQYF. As DNA, the CDR3 is TGTGCCAGCAGCTCCGGGTGGGAGCGGGCCCAAGAGACCCAGTACTTC. The chain combines TRBV11-2 with TRBJ2-5, with D maybe TRBD2 (6 bases). The V and J ends lost 4 bases and 1 base respectively, with 16 bases between them. Germline V gives CDR1 SGHAT, CDR2 FQNNGV. CDR3 length: 16 amino acids.

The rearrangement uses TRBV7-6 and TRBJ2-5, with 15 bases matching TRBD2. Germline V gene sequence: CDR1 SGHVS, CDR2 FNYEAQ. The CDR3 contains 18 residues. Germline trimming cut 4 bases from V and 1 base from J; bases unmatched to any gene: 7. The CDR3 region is CASSSRGLAGGRQETQYF. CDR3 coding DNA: TGTGCCAGCAGCTCCAGGGGACTAGCGGGAGGACGCCAAGAGACCCAGTACTTC.

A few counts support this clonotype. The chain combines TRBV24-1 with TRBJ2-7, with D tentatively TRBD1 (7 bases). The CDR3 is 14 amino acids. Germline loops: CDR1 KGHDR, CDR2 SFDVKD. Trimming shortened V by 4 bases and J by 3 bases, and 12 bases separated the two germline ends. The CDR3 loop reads CATSEGGGGYEQYF. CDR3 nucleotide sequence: TGTGCCACCAGTGAAGGAGGGGGCGGCTACGAGCAGTACTTC.

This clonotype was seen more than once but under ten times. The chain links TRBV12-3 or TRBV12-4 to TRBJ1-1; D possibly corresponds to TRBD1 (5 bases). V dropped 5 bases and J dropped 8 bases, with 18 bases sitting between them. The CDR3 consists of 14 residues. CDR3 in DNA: TGTGCCAGCAGTATTAGGGACCCCAGCTCCGAAGCTTTCTTT. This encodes CASSIRDPSSEAFF.